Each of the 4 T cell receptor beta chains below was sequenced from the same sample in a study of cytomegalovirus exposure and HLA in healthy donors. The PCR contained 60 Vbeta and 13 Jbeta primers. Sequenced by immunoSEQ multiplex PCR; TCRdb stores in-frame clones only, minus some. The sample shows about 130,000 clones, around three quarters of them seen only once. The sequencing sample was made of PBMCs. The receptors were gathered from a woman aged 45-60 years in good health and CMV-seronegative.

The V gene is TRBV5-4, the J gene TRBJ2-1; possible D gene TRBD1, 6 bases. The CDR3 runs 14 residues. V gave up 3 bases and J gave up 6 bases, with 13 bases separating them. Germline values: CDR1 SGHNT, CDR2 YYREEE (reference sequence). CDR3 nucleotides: TGTGCCAGCAGCTCACAGGGATTCCCCAATGAGCAGTTCTTC. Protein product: CASSSQGFPNEQFF.

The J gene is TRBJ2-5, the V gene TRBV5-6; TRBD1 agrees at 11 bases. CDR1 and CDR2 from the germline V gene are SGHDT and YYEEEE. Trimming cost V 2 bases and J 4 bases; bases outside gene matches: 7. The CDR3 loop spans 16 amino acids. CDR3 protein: CASSFRTGGFGETQYF. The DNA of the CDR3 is TGTGCCAGCAGCTTCCGGACAGGGGGCTTCGGAGAGACCCAGTACTTC.

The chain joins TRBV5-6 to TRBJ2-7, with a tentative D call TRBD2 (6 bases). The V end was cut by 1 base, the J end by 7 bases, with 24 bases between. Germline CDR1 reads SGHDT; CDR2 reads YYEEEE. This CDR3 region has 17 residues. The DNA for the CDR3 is TGTGCCAGCAGCTTGATTATCGCTAGCGAGGTAGTGGGGGAGCAGTACGTC. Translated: CASSLIIASEVVGEQYV.

The CDR3 reads CASSARNRGYGYTF. Here the CDR3 DNA reads TGTGCCAGCAGCGCCCGAAACAGGGGGTATGGCTACACCTTC. The chain links TRBV9 to TRBJ1-2; 8 bases fit TRBD1. The ends lost 3 bases at V and 5 bases at J; junction bases unmatched: 6. The CDR3 covers 14 residues. CDR1 is SGDLS and CDR2 is YYNGEE in the germline V gene.